These T cell receptor beta chains were read from a single sample in a study of cytomegalovirus exposure and HLA in healthy donors. Using immunoSEQ multiplex PCR, the repertoire was profiled, and TCRdb retains in-frame clones only, with some absent. The data contain about 220,000 clones, roughly 88% of them singletons. Sequencing was done on a sample of PBMCs. These receptor sequences come from a boy aged 2 to 9 in good health and CMV-seronegative. The CDR3 runs from the conserved cysteine through the conserved F or W. Fields, in order: V gene, CDR3 length, D gene, J gene, CDR3 protein. The D gene is left open where the match is weak.

v_gene: TRBV6-1
len: 11
d_gene: TRBD1
j_gene: TRBJ1-1
CDR3aa: CAVDRENAAFF

v_gene: TRBV29-1
len: 12
d_gene: NA
j_gene: TRBJ1-2
CDR3aa: CSVDDRLYGYTF

v_gene: TRBV6-5
len: 12
d_gene: NA
j_gene: TRBJ1-1
CDR3aa: CASSYGQCEAFF

v_gene: TRBV19
len: 11
d_gene: NA
j_gene: TRBJ1-1
CDR3aa: CASSIEAEAFF

v_gene: TRBV30
len: 12
d_gene: NA
j_gene: TRBJ1-2
CDR3aa: CAWSQGSHGYTF

v_gene: TRBV30
len: 12
d_gene: NA
j_gene: TRBJ1-4
CDR3aa: CAWKGANEKLFF

v_gene: TRBV27
len: 13
d_gene: TRBD2
j_gene: TRBJ2-1
CDR3aa: CASCGGVYNEQFF

v_gene: TRBV10-3
len: 12
d_gene: NA
j_gene: NA
CDR3aa: CAISPGSYEQYF

v_gene: TRBV5-4
len: 15
d_gene: NA
j_gene: TRBJ2-1
CDR3aa: CASTPEETGFNEQFF

v_gene: TRBV29-1
len: 12
d_gene: NA
j_gene: TRBJ1-1
CDR3aa: CSGAGIYTEAFF

v_gene: TRBV2
len: 13
d_gene: NA
j_gene: TRBJ1-5
CDR3aa: CASSDGYNQPQHF

v_gene: TRBV11-2
len: 15
d_gene: TRBD2
j_gene: TRBJ2-7
CDR3aa: CASSPRLAEAYEQYF

v_gene: TRBV9
len: 15
d_gene: TRBD1
j_gene: TRBJ2-7
CDR3aa: CASSVTGQASYEQYF

v_gene: TRBV15
len: 14
d_gene: NA
j_gene: TRBJ1-4
CDR3aa: CATRPRATNEKLFF

v_gene: TRBV10-3
len: 15
d_gene: TRBD2
j_gene: TRBJ2-5
CDR3aa: CAIRGTSGISETQYF

v_gene: TRBV5-1
len: 15
d_gene: NA
j_gene: TRBJ1-1
CDR3aa: CASSLDWGTGNEAFF

v_gene: TRBV2
len: 14
d_gene: NA
j_gene: TRBJ1-1
CDR3aa: CASSEGWRNTEAFF

v_gene: TRBV7-9
len: 15
d_gene: TRBD2
j_gene: TRBJ2-1
CDR3aa: CASSTGLAGRNEQFF

v_gene: TRBV1
len: 14
d_gene: NA
j_gene: TRBJ1-2
CDR3aa: CTSGLTGWIQGYTF

v_gene: TRBV7-9
len: 14
d_gene: NA
j_gene: TRBJ1-4
CDR3aa: CASSLRADNEKLFF

v_gene: TRBV6-5
len: 13
d_gene: NA
j_gene: TRBJ2-5
CDR3aa: CASSYAEQVTQYF

v_gene: TRBV6-5
len: 13
d_gene: NA
j_gene: TRBJ1-1
CDR3aa: CASSRTTGAKAFF

v_gene: TRBV6-5
len: 13
d_gene: NA
j_gene: TRBJ1-2
CDR3aa: CASSSGRSLGYTF

v_gene: TRBV13
len: 14
d_gene: NA
j_gene: TRBJ2-5
CDR3aa: CASSPPLSEETQYF

v_gene: TRBV29-1
len: 14
d_gene: NA
j_gene: TRBJ1-1
CDR3aa: CSAIGRGGGTEAFF

v_gene: TRBV30
len: 14
d_gene: NA
j_gene: TRBJ1-5
CDR3aa: CAWSVGASNQPQHF

v_gene: TRBV6-5
len: 14
d_gene: NA
j_gene: TRBJ2-5
CDR3aa: CASSYSPGWETQYF

v_gene: TRBV2
len: 16
d_gene: NA
j_gene: TRBJ2-6
CDR3aa: CASSPPMTPGANVLTF

v_gene: TRBV14
len: 16
d_gene: TRBD1
j_gene: TRBJ1-1
CDR3aa: CASSPRDRQGGSEAFF

v_gene: TRBV14
len: 14
d_gene: TRBD1
j_gene: TRBJ1-2
CDR3aa: CASSDYQGAGGYTF

v_gene: TRBV5-6
len: 17
d_gene: NA
j_gene: TRBJ2-5
CDR3aa: CASSLRASGLAGETQYF

v_gene: TRBV19
len: 14
d_gene: TRBD2
j_gene: TRBJ2-1
CDR3aa: CASEPRAGGHEQFF

v_gene: TRBV19
len: 15
d_gene: TRBD1
j_gene: TRBJ2-2
CDR3aa: CASSITQGSTGELFF

v_gene: TRBV6-6
len: 15
d_gene: NA
j_gene: TRBJ1-5
CDR3aa: CASIPFRGSNQPQHF

v_gene: TRBV19
len: 13
d_gene: NA
j_gene: TRBJ1-2
CDR3aa: CASSLTGRGGYTF

v_gene: TRBV7-6
len: 15
d_gene: TRBD2
j_gene: TRBJ2-2
CDR3aa: CASSPTSAYTGELFF

v_gene: TRBV10-3
len: 15
d_gene: NA
j_gene: TRBJ2-1
CDR3aa: CAISEGDSSYNEQFF

v_gene: TRBV14
len: 15
d_gene: TRBD1
j_gene: TRBJ1-1
CDR3aa: CASSQGTGMNTEAFF

v_gene: TRBV11-2
len: 15
d_gene: NA
j_gene: TRBJ1-2
CDR3aa: CASSFWDTRAYGYTF

v_gene: TRBV30
len: 13
d_gene: NA
j_gene: TRBJ1-3
CDR3aa: CAWRAHSGNTIYF

v_gene: TRBV19
len: 14
d_gene: TRBD1
j_gene: TRBJ1-1
CDR3aa: CASSTGTGVTEAFF

v_gene: TRBV6-1
len: 13
d_gene: NA
j_gene: TRBJ1-2
CDR3aa: CANQGSYPYGYTF

v_gene: TRBV15
len: 16
d_gene: NA
j_gene: TRBJ1-2
CDR3aa: CATSRGGHGSDYGYTF

v_gene: TRBV7-9
len: 16
d_gene: TRBD1
j_gene: NA
CDR3aa: CASSLAGTGATYEQYF

v_gene: TRBV5-4
len: 14
d_gene: TRBD2
j_gene: TRBJ2-7
CDR3aa: CASSLGGSSYEQYF

v_gene: TRBV6-1
len: 12
d_gene: NA
j_gene: TRBJ2-2
CDR3aa: CASRVLVGELFF

v_gene: TRBV2
len: 12
d_gene: NA
j_gene: TRBJ1-2
CDR3aa: CASIEGAYGYTF

v_gene: TRBV5-5
len: 12
d_gene: NA
j_gene: TRBJ2-3
CDR3aa: CASSFLADTQYF

v_gene: TRBV10-1
len: 16
d_gene: NA
j_gene: TRBJ2-7
CDR3aa: CASRPEGGRDTYEQYF

v_gene: TRBV5-6
len: 14
d_gene: NA
j_gene: TRBJ2-5
CDR3aa: CASSLLAGGETQYF

v_gene: TRBV7-9
len: 15
d_gene: NA
j_gene: TRBJ1-1
CDR3aa: CASSLKDGVNTEAFF

v_gene: TRBV7-2
len: 15
d_gene: TRBD1
j_gene: TRBJ2-5
CDR3aa: CASSVQTGAQETQYF

v_gene: TRBV19
len: 13
d_gene: TRBD2
j_gene: TRBJ2-1
CDR3aa: CASSGRLAGVLFF

v_gene: TRBV6-6
len: 14
d_gene: NA
j_gene: TRBJ2-7
CDR3aa: CAAGKTHSSYEQYF

v_gene: TRBV7-9
len: 16
d_gene: NA
j_gene: TRBJ1-4
CDR3aa: CASSTPKGGISEKLFF

v_gene: TRBV4-2
len: 16
d_gene: TRBD1
j_gene: TRBJ2-1
CDR3aa: CASSQEWDRTYNEQFF